The next 4 T cell receptor beta chains were all read from a single sample in a study of cytomegalovirus exposure and HLA in healthy donors. Repertoires were generated with immunoSEQ multiplex PCR, while TCRdb's copy carries only in-frame clones and drops some. In the table there are about 200,000 clones, 84% of which are singletons. Sequencing was carried out using PBMCs. The receptor source for this set is a woman between 25 and 40 years old in good health and CMV-seropositive.

The V call is TRBV5-4, the J call TRBJ2-2; D gene uncertain. The germline V and J ends were trimmed by 3 bases and 4 bases, with 7 bases remaining between them. The length of the CDR3 is 13 residues. Germline-derived CDR1 and CDR2 are SGHNT and YYREEE (reference sequence). DNA of the CDR3: TGTGCCAGCAGCTCCCATCCCACCGGGGAGCTGTTTTTT. This translates into CASSSHPTGELFF.

V and J are TRBV4-1 and TRBJ1-2; D remains unclear. The V gene lost 5 bases and the J gene lost 8 bases, with 21 bases spanning the gap. The CDR3 is made up of 15 amino acids. The germline V gene has CDR1 MGHRA and CDR2 YSYEKL. The CDR3 region has the DNA TGCGCCAGCAGCGACAAGACGGGTTGGGCGGGCGGCTACACCTTC. The encoded protein is CASSDKTGWAGGYTF.

This clone was recorded once. This chain joins TRBV28 and TRBJ1-1; 10 bases align to TRBD1. The CDR3 is 14 residues long. V lost 6 bases, J lost 5 bases, and 6 bases stayed unmatched. The germline V gene encodes CDR1 MDHEN and CDR2 SYDVKM. CDR3 DNA sequence: TGTGCCAGCAGCCGGGACAGGGGTAGAACTGAAGCTTTCTTT. Translated, it gives CASSRDRGRTEAFF.

The DNA of the CDR3 is TGTGCCAGTCGAAGGGGTCCCAGCTCTGGAAACACCATATATTTT. Protein product: CASRRGPSSGNTIYF. The rearrangement uses TRBV6-1 and TRBJ1-3; tentatively, D is TRBD1 (5 bases). Germline-derived CDR1 and CDR2 are MNHNS and SASEGT. The V gene lost 9 bases and the J gene lost 0 bases, with 15 bases spanning the gap. The CDR3 has 15 amino acids.